Following are 31 T cell receptor beta chains from one sample sequenced in a study of tumor-infiltrating lymphocytes in primary liver carcinoma. Unsorted bulk tissue (roughly 19-31 mg) underwent RNA and DNA co-extraction. Constant-region priming of approximately 500 ng total RNA yielded TCR beta cDNA. Modified slightly, ARM-PCR produced TCR beta libraries over three nested multiplex PCR rounds. The first two PCR rounds used TRBV1-TRBV30 primers with a Cbeta primer, roughly 10 cycles each. In TCRdb, the multiplex PCR reads were re-called with MiXCR into one record per CDR3 protein. In the table there are around 190,000 distinct CDR3 sequences, 85% of which are singletons. The sequencing sample was made of tumor tissue from primary liver carcinoma. The source is a man aged 35 to 55 with primary liver carcinoma and hepatitis B virus infection.

The genes are TRBV28 and TRBJ2-4; D uncertain. Germline V gene sequence: CDR1 MDHEN, CDR2 SYDVKM. Trimming left V 6 bases short and J 16 bases short, with 28 bases between. The CDR3 extends over 15 amino acids. In DNA, the CDR3 is TGTGCCAGCAGCCCTCCCTGGTTGGCCAGAAACATTAAATACTTC. Translation: CASSPPWLARNIKYF.

This clonotype was seen only once. This CDR3 is missing its conserved last phenylalanine or tryptophan, likely due to a read error. Because the CDR3's place on the DNA is in doubt, the DNA is left out and the CDR3 is given as listed by TCRdb. The V gene is TRBV29-1, the J gene TRBJ1-5; the table's D call TRBD1 went unverified against the DNA. Both ends counted, the CDR3 spans 13 residues. Per the germline V gene, CDR1 is SQVTM and CDR2 is ANQGSEA. The CDR3 sequence is CSDVGQINQPQHL.

The chain recombines TRBV19 with TRBJ2-7; 8 bases align to TRBD2. The junction had 11 bases not matched to a gene; V was cut back by 6 bases and J by 1 base. The CDR3 is 16 amino acids. CDR1 and CDR2 from the germline V gene are LNHDA and SQIVND (reference sequence). CDR3 coding DNA: TGTGCCAGTAGCCCGGGTTATCGGGAGGGTTCCTACGAGCAGTACTTC. Translated: CASSPGYREGSYEQYF.

To note about this clonotype: A read error may produce the germline difference seen at one junction end. The chain combines TRBV4-3 with TRBJ2-7; D remains ambiguous. The germline V gene has CDR1 LGHNA and CDR2 YSLEER. The CDR3 totals 13 residues. In DNA, the CDR3 is TGTGCCAGCAGCCAAGAGGCAAACTACGTGCAGTACTTC. Encoded protein: CASSQEANYVQYF.

Concerning this clonotype itself: In this CDR3 the conserved last residue, phenylalanine or tryptophan, is missing, so a read error is likely. The chain links TRBV11-2 to TRBJ2-7, with 7 bases identical to TRBD2. This CDR3 contains 12 residues. With 10 bases clipped from V and 3 bases from J, the junction kept 6 bases outside the gene matches. Germline CDR1 SGHAT, CDR2 FQNNGV. This chain's CDR3 is CANNRGGYEQYI. The CDR3 coding sequence is TGTGCCAACAATCGCGGGGGCTACGAGCAGTACATC.

Worth noting for this clonotype: A read error may produce the germline difference seen at one junction end. The rearrangement links TRBV29-1 to TRBJ2-3; D could derive from TRBD1 or TRBD2 (5 bases each). CDR1 SQVTM and CDR2 ANQGSEA come from the germline V gene. The CDR3 is 14 amino acids. The CDR3 DNA follows: TGCAGTGTTTCCGGGATAGGGGCGTCAGATATGCAGTATTTT. This translates into CSVSGIGASDMQYF.

The chain links TRBV20-1 to TRBJ2-1; 10 nucleotides match TRBD2. J lost 6 bases, V lost 0 bases, and 2 bases had no gene match. Germline V CDR1 and CDR2: DFQATT, SNEGSKA (reference sequence). This CDR3 is built from 14 residues. The CDR3 DNA is TGCAGTGCTAGAGACAGCGGGGGGGTCAATGAGCAGTTCTTC. Protein: CSARDSGGVNEQFF.

A remark on this clonotype: Relative to the germline gene, one junction end is altered; a read error may explain this. The gene calls are TRBV6-5 and TRBJ1-1; maybe TRBD1 (5 bases). The CDR3 contains 13 residues. The V gene's germline CDR1 is MNHEY and CDR2 SVGAGI. The CDR3 is CASCSTGETEAFF. DNA for the CDR3: TGCGCCAGCTGTAGTACGGGGGAAACAGAAGCTTTCTTT.

Comments on this clonotype: A much bigger clone sits one base away, suggesting this may be a read error. The chain uses TRBV7-6 and TRBJ2-1; 8 bases fit TRBD2. The CDR3 covers 15 residues. The ends lost 5 bases at V and 5 bases at J; junction bases unmatched: 8. Germline lookup yields CDR1 SGHVS and CDR2 FNYEAQ. CDR3 bases: TGTGCCAGCAGCCTTAGCGGGACTGCCGACAATGAGCAGTTCTTC. It translates to CASSLSGTADNEQFF.

The chain has TRBV29-1 and TRBJ2-2, with 7 bases lining up with TRBD2. CDR3 length: 14 residues. Trimming took 3 bases from V and 3 from J; bases not matched to a gene: 4. Germline CDR1 reads SQVTM; CDR2 reads ANQGSEA. This chain's CDR3 is CSVEGGVYTGELFF. In DNA form, the CDR3 reads TGCAGCGTTGAGGGGGGGGTGTACACCGGGGAGCTGTTTTTT.

Details on this clonotype: In this CDR3 the conserved last residue, phenylalanine or tryptophan, is missing, so a read error is likely. This chain links TRBV6-1 with TRBJ2-1, with no clear D. Trimming took off 2 bases at V and 7 bases at J, with 6 bases between the two ends. The CDR3 is 12 amino acids. Germline CDR1 MNHNS, CDR2 SASEGT. Here the CDR3 reads CASSEKWNEQFL. CDR3 nucleotide sequence: TGTGCCAGCAGTGAAAAATGGAATGAGCAGTTCCTC.

Details on this clonotype: The conserved final phenylalanine or tryptophan is absent from the CDR3, which likely points to a read error. The rearrangement links TRBV12-3 or TRBV12-4 to TRBJ2-3; D is perhaps TRBD1 (5 bases). The CDR3 contains 14 residues. V was shortened by 2 bases and J by 9 bases, with 15 bases between the two germline ends. The CDR3 loop is CASSLFQGSETQYS. Here the CDR3 DNA reads TGTGCCAGCAGTTTATTTCAGGGATCCGAGACGCAGTATTCT.

A word on this clonotype: This CDR3 is missing its conserved last phenylalanine or tryptophan, likely due to a read error. The chain carries TRBV9 and TRBJ2-1; D possibly corresponds to TRBD2 (6 bases). The germline V and J ends were trimmed by 8 bases and 3 bases, with 12 bases remaining between them. The germline gives CDR1 SGDLS, CDR2 YYNGEE. The CDR3 consists of 13 residues. The CDR3 reads CASSLADYNEQFL. CDR3 sequence (DNA): TGTGCCAGTTCCTTAGCGGACTACAATGAGCAGTTCCTC.

With regard to this clonotype: The junction departs from germline at one end; a sequencing error may be responsible. The V gene is TRBV6-6, the J gene TRBJ1-4; 12 nucleotides line up with TRBD1. CDR1 is MNHNY, CDR2 SVGAGI, per germline (reference sequence). This CDR3 is 16 amino acids long. The CDR3 loop reads CTRSIRDRGRGEKLFF. The CDR3 DNA is TGTACCAGGAGTATCCGGGACAGGGGGCGAGGCGAAAAACTGTTTTTT.

This clonotype is a singleton in its sample. One end of the junction fails to match germline, which may point to a read error. The chain recombines TRBV11-2 with TRBJ2-3; 9 positions agree with TRBD2. CDR1 and CDR2 (germline): SGHAT, FQNNGV. The CDR3 is 15 residues long. CDR3 sequence: CASSVSGRFTDTQFF. DNA for the CDR3: TGTGCCAGTAGCGTTAGCGGGAGATTTACAGATACGCAGTTTTTT.

For this clonotype: A junction end diverges from the germline sequence, so it may reflect a read error. The chain has TRBV11-3 and TRBJ2-4; tentative D call: TRBD2 (5 bases). CDR1 and CDR2 (germline): SGHNT, YENEEA. This CDR3 comprises 15 residues. In DNA, the CDR3 is TGTGCCAGCAGCTTCGGGGTAATATCCAAAAACATTCAATACTTC. It yields the protein CASSFGVISKNIQYF.

Turning to this clonotype: This CDR3 fails to terminate in the conserved phenylalanine or tryptophan, so it likely reflects a read error. The genes are TRBV6-2 or TRBV6-3 and TRBJ2-1; D call uncertain. Deletions cut 7 bases from V and 0 bases from J, with 16 bases between. This CDR3 has 16 amino acids. The germline CDR1 and CDR2 sequences are MNHEY and SVGEGT. The CDR3 DNA follows: TGTGCCAGCAACCCCACTATCTTAAGCTCCTACAATGAGCAGTTCTCC. It encodes CASNPTILSSYNEQFS.

Comments on this clonotype: One end of the junction is discordant with germline, which a read error may explain. V gene TRBV19 combines with J gene TRBJ2-5, with 7 bases fitting TRBD1. The CDR3 consists of 14 residues. CDR1 and CDR2 from the germline V gene are LNHDA and SQIVND (reference sequence). CDR3 nucleotide sequence: TGTGCCAGCAGTAAACAGGGGACACAAGAGACCCAGTACTTC. Translating it yields CASSKQGTQETQYF.

In its sample, this clonotype was seen a few times. The genes are TRBV9 and TRBJ1-3; TRBD1 aligns across 9 bases. This CDR3 has 14 residues. Germline trimming cut 6 bases from V and 4 bases from J; bases unmatched to any gene: 5. The germline V gene has CDR1 SGDLS and CDR2 YYNGEE. The CDR3 reads CASTTGGSGNTIYF. CDR3 nucleotides: TGTGCCAGCACCACAGGGGGCAGCGGAAACACCATATATTTT.

This clonotype was detected once. J is TRBJ2-3 and V is TRBV5-1; TRBD2 agrees at 7 bases. The CDR3 contains 16 residues. Germline trimming cut 0 bases from V and 4 bases from J; bases unmatched to any gene: 8. CDR1 and CDR2 (germline): SGHRS, YFSETQ. Here the CDR3 DNA reads TGCGCCAGCAGCTTGGACGGCCGCACTAGCGCAGATACGCAGTATTTT. Translating it yields CASSLDGRTSADTQYF. The entire variable domain, with the rest obtained from reference TRBV5-1 and TRBJ2-3, is as follows: KAGVTQTPRYLIKTRGQQVTLSCSPISGHRSVSWYQQTPGQGLQFLFEYFSETQRNKGNFPGRFSGRQFSNSRSEMNVSTLELGDSALYLCASSLDGRTSADTQYFGPGTRLTVL.

This clonotype showed up just once. Given the absence of the conserved phenylalanine or tryptophan at the CDR3 end, a read error is likely. The rearrangement joins TRBV6-2 or TRBV6-3 to TRBJ2-6; D tentatively reads TRBD1 or TRBD2 (6 bases each). V was cut by 7 bases and J by 2 bases, with 18 bases left in between. Germline values: CDR1 MNHEY, CDR2 SVGEGT. This CDR3 comprises 17 residues. In DNA, the CDR3 is TGTGCCAGCATATCCGGAGGGGGTTTACCTGGGGCCAACGTCCTGACTTAC. Its protein is CASISGGGLPGANVLTY.

In the case of this clonotype: One end of the junction fails to match germline, which may point to a read error. V is TRBV6-1 and J is TRBJ1-5; TRBD1 agrees at 7 bases. This CDR3 has 16 amino acids. Germline CDR1 is MNHNS and CDR2 is SASEGT. The CDR3 DNA is TGTGCCAGCAATGAAGGAGGGGGCGAGAGCAATCAGTCCCAGCATTTT. Amino acid sequence: CASNEGGGESNQSQHF.

On this clonotype itself: The CDR3 end shows no conserved phenylalanine or tryptophan, and so a read error is likely. The V and J genes are TRBV11-2 and TRBJ2-5; D is perhaps TRBD2 (6 bases). Germline CDR1 SGHAT, CDR2 FQNNGV. This CDR3 has 14 residues. The CDR3 loop reads CTSSFTGGQETQYL. The CDR3, as DNA: TGTACCAGCAGCTTCACCGGGGGACAAGAGACCCAGTACTTA.

As concerns this clonotype: The junction and the germline gene differ at one end; a read error may be behind it. This chain uses TRBV29-1 with TRBJ2-3; tentatively, D is TRBD2 (6 bases). This CDR3 spans 15 amino acids. Germline assignment: CDR1 SQVTM and CDR2 ANQGSEA. The CDR3 protein is CGVEGGTDITDTQYF. CDR3 nucleotides: TGCGGCGTTGAGGGCGGGACCGACATCACAGATACGCAGTATTTT.

In the case of this clonotype: No conserved phenylalanine or tryptophan ends this CDR3, so it is likely a read error. V is TRBV6-6 and J is TRBJ1-6, with D possibly being TRBD1 (6 bases). CDR3 length equals 18 residues. Germline V gene lookup returns CDR1 MNHNY and CDR2 SVGAGI (reference sequence). V gave up 2 bases and J gave up 9 bases, with 23 bases separating them. The CDR3 nucleotides are TGTGCCAGCAGTTACGCAATTCCAGGGGATGGGCATAGTTCACCCCTCCACTTA. This sequence encodes CASSYAIPGDGHSSPLHL.

This clonotype was counted once. A much larger clone sits a single nucleotide away, making a read error possible. The CDR3 end shows no conserved phenylalanine or tryptophan, and so a read error is likely. The chain couples TRBV28 to TRBJ2-1; D remains unclear. There are 11 residues in the CDR3. The V end lost 8 bases, the J end lost 10 bases, and 12 bases lay between the germline ends. Germline V gene sequence: CDR1 MDHEN, CDR2 SYDVKM. This CDR3 reads CASYGVAEQFS. CDR3 bases: TGTGCCAGCTACGGTGTCGCCGAGCAGTTCTCC.

Of note for this clonotype: A read error is likely, as this CDR3 ends without the conserved phenylalanine or tryptophan. The chain links TRBV28 to TRBJ2-7; 7 nucleotides match TRBD2. Germline CDR1 MDHEN, CDR2 SYDVKM. V shed 5 bases, J shed 4 bases, and the junction held 8 bases outside the gene matches. The CDR3 spans 14 residues. In DNA, the CDR3 is TGTGCCAGCAGTCGGGGGGAACTACATTACGAGCAGTACTCC. Amino acids: CASSRGELHYEQYS.

The chain joins TRBV6-5 to TRBJ2-6; 7 nucleotides agree with TRBD1. CDR1 MNHEY and CDR2 SVGAGI come from the germline V gene. V shed 4 bases, J shed 3 bases, and the junction held 9 bases outside the gene matches. The CDR3 totals 17 residues. Here the CDR3 reads CASSSRTGSCGANVLTF. CDR3 in DNA: TGTGCCAGCAGTTCTCGGACAGGCAGCTGTGGGGCCAACGTCCTGACTTTC.

A word on this clonotype: This CDR3 fails to terminate in the conserved phenylalanine or tryptophan, so it likely reflects a read error. The chain carries TRBV5-5 and TRBJ1-3, with unresolved D. Per the germline V gene, CDR1 is SGHKS and CDR2 is YYEKEE (reference sequence). This CDR3 has 14 residues. The CDR3 sequence is CASSLKGSGITIYI. CDR3 DNA sequence: TGTGCCAGCAGCTTGAAAGGATCTGGAATCACCATATATATT.

About this clonotype itself: At one boundary the junction diverges from the germline segment, which might be a read error. V gene TRBV6-5 combines with J gene TRBJ2-1; perhaps D is TRBD1 or TRBD2 (6 bases each). The CDR3 has 14 amino acids. CDR1 and CDR2 from the germline V gene are MNHEY and SVGAGI. The CDR3 coding sequence is TGTGCCAGCACCACCGTGACTAGGGACAATGAGCAGTTTTTC. Translating gives CASTTVTRDNEQFF.

This rearrangement joins TRBV6-2 or TRBV6-3 to TRBJ2-1, with a tentative D call TRBD2 (6 bases). The germline V and J ends were trimmed by 6 bases and 6 bases, with 21 bases remaining between them. Looked up from germline, CDR1 is MNHEY and CDR2 is SVGEGT. The CDR3 totals 16 residues. CDR3 in DNA: TGTGCCAGCAGACCCATGACTAGTGGGAGGACCAATGAGCAGTTCTTC. Its translation: CASRPMTSGRTNEQFF.